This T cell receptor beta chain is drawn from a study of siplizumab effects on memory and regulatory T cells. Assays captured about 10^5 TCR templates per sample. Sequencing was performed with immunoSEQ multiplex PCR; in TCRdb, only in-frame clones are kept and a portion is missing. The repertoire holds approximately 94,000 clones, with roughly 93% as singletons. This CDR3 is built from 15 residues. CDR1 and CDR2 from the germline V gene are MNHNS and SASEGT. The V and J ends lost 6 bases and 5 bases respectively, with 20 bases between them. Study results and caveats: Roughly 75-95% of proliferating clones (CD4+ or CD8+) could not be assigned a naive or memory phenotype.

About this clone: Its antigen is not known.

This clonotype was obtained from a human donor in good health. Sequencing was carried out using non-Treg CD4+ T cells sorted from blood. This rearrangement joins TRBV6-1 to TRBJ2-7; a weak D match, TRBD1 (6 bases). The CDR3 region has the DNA TGTGCCAGCAGGGGGGCACAGGGAAAGTGGGACGAGCAGTACTTC. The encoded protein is CASRGAQGKWDEQYF.